This TCR beta chain comes out of a study of cytomegalovirus exposure and HLA in healthy donors. Whole-study findings and limits: TRBV6-2, TRBV6-3 and some other V segments were unresolvable in 87-base-pair reads. TCR sequences were mostly rare, though some public TCRs occurred in many donors.

For this clone: Its target is not known.

The donors comprised healthy bone marrow donors. These donors counted as nominally healthy when sampled, but unrecorded immune exposures were likely. The PCR ran on 60 Vbeta and 13 Jbeta primers. Some clones are missing from TCRdb's copy, which holds only in-frame ones; the method was immunoSEQ multiplex PCR. Of some 80,000 clones listed, 60% to 85% were seen once; the top ten hold 1.6%. CDR1 SNHLY and CDR2 FYNNEI come from the germline V gene. Trimming removed 7 bases from V and 6 bases from J; junction bases left unmatched: 9. The CDR3 length is 14 residues. Source material: PBMCs. This chain connects TRBV2 to TRBJ2-3; TRBD1 matches 8 bases. This clonotype originated in a man in his forties or fifties in good health and CMV-seronegative. Written as DNA, the CDR3 is TGTGCCAGCACCCCAGGCAGGGGGCCCGATACGCAGTATTTT. Protein: CASTPGRGPDTQYF.